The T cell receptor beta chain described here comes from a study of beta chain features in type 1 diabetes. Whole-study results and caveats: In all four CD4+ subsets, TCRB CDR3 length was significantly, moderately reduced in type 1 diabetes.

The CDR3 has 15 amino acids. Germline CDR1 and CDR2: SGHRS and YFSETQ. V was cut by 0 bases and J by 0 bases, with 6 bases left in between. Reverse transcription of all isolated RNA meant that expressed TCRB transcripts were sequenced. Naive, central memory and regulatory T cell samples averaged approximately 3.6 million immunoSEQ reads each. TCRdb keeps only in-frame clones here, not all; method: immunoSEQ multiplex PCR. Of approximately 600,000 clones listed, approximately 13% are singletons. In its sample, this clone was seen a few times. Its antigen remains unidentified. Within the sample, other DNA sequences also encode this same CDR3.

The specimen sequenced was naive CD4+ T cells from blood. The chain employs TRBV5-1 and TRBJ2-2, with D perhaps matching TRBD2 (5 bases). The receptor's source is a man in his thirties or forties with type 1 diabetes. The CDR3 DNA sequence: TGCGCCAGCAGCTTGGGAGGGACGAACACCGGGGAGCTGTTTTTT. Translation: CASSLGGTNTGELFF.